This T cell receptor (beta chain) was sequenced for a study of blood T cells in healthy people across ages. Total RNA amounts of at least 5 micrograms were extracted per sample. Per germline, CDR1 DFQATT and CDR2 SNEGSKA (reference sequence). This CDR3 has 14 residues. J was trimmed by 2 bases and V by 6 bases; bases with no gene match: 8. Primers used in a second PCR of roughly 7 to 11 cycles were a sample-barcoded 5' primer and a J-beta primer mix. A tag from a template-switch adaptor with 12 random nucleotides marked each cDNA molecule. TCRdb reanalysed the 5' RACE reads using MiXCR and keeps one entry per CDR3 protein. The sample consists of some 1,500,000 distinct CDR3 sequences, roughly two fifths of them appearing once.

The TCR sequence derives from a woman between 18 and 29 years old in good health. The source material was blood. This chain joins TRBV20-1 and TRBJ2-3; TRBD1 agrees at 7 bases. The CDR3 coding sequence is TGCAGTGCCTCCGGGACAGACCTCACAGATACGCAGTATTTT. Protein product: CSASGTDLTDTQYF.